The T cell receptor beta chain described here comes from a study of blood T cell repertoires in COVID-19. Turning to the study itself: Specimens from acute and convalescent COVID-19 originated in the United States, Italy and Spain. Sample material is recorded as cDNA or gDNA derived from T cells, B-cell-depleted T cells, or PBMCs.

Produced via immunoSEQ multiplex PCR; TCRdb's table is partial and in-frame only. The sample holds about 160,000 clones, approximately 91% seen once. The CDR3 is 14 residues long. Trimming pared 8 bases from V and 1 base from J, leaving 12 bases between. Germline assignment: CDR1 MNHEY and CDR2 SVGAGI. Source material: peripheral blood. This TCR was recovered from a man aged 18 to 30 with acute or convalescent COVID-19. The gene calls are TRBV6-5 and TRBJ1-5, with a possible D match to TRBD1 (5 bases). The DNA of the CDR3 is TGTGCCAGCCTAGGGGCTTTGAGCAATCAGCCCCAGCATTTT. As protein: CASLGALSNQPQHF.